Presented here are 5 T cell receptor beta chains from one specimen sequenced in a study of shared clonotypes between healthy human individuals. This table comes from immunoSEQ multiplex PCR, and its TCRdb copy is limited to in-frame clones, with some not included. Of 1.6 million or so clones listed, around 97% were seen once; the top ten hold approximately 1.1%. Sequencing was performed on naive CD4+ T cells sorted from blood. Subset given: CD45RA+ positively selected. The receptors here all came from a man aged 25-45 years in good health.

This chain uses TRBV28 with TRBJ1-2; D is possibly TRBD1 (5 bases). V shed 11 bases and J shed 2 bases, with 12 bases lying between them. The CDR3 loop spans 12 amino acids. The germline V gene has CDR1 MDHEN and CDR2 SYDVKM. CDR3 DNA: TGTGCCGCAGATCGACAGAACTATGGCTACACCTTC. It specifies CAADRQNYGYTF.

The J gene is TRBJ2-1, the V gene TRBV5-1, with 13 bases fitting TRBD2. From germline, CDR1 is SGHRS and CDR2 YFSETQ. This CDR3 spans 15 amino acids. J gave up 7 bases and V 3 bases, and 4 bases lay outside the gene matches. CDR3 residues: CASSSTSGGRNEQFF. As DNA, the CDR3 is TGCGCCAGCAGCTCGACTAGCGGGGGGAGGAATGAGCAGTTCTTC.

The chain employs TRBV7-2 and TRBJ2-5, with D unclear. Trimming took off 1 base at V and 0 bases at J, with 6 bases between the two ends. The CDR3 has 14 amino acids. CDR1 and CDR2 from the germline V gene are SGHTA and FQGNSA. The CDR3 bases are TGTGCCAGCAGCTTAGTTCTTCACCAAGAGACCCAGTACTTC. Its protein is CASSLVLHQETQYF.

The CDR3 bases are TGTGCCAGCAGCTTATGGCAGGGGGCATCCGGGGAGCTGTTTTTT. Amino acid sequence: CASSLWQGASGELFF. The chain employs TRBV7-6 and TRBJ2-2; 8 positions agree with TRBD1. V trimming: 2 bases; J trimming: 6 bases; junction bases outside the gene matches: 5. Germline V gene lookup returns CDR1 SGHVS and CDR2 FNYEAQ. The CDR3 spans 15 residues.

This chain joins TRBV5-1 and TRBJ2-6; TRBD1 or TRBD2 may be the D gene (5 bases each). The CDR3 totals 15 residues. In germline, CDR1 is SGHRS, CDR2 YFSETQ. Trimming took 2 bases from V and 4 from J, leaving 10 bases between them. DNA for the CDR3: TGCGCCAGCAGCTTAGGGACGGAAGGGGCCAACGTCCTGACTTTC. Residues: CASSLGTEGANVLTF.